Presented here are 5 T cell receptor beta chains from one specimen sequenced in a study of cytomegalovirus exposure and HLA in healthy donors. 13 Jbeta primers and 60 Vbeta primers were used for the PCR. Assay: immunoSEQ multiplex PCR; the TCRdb copy retains only in-frame clones and omits some. The sample consists of 150,000 to 200,000 clones, over 60% of them appearing once. Sequencing was performed on PBMCs. Receptor source: a woman aged 40 to 50 in good health and CMV-seronegative.

This clone turned up a few times. The rearrangement links TRBV5-6 to TRBJ2-5, with 12 positions matching TRBD1. Per the germline V gene, CDR1 is SGHDT and CDR2 is YYEEEE. The CDR3 contains 16 residues. V dropped 2 bases and J dropped 7; count of bases not matched to a gene: 9. The CDR3 sequence: CASSFGTGGLGGTQYF. The CDR3 coding sequence is TGTGCCAGCAGCTTTGGGACAGGGGGCTTGGGGGGGACCCAGTACTTC.

The chain couples TRBV30 to TRBJ1-1, with D possibly being TRBD1 (6 bases). Between the trimmed V and J ends, which lost 3 bases and 7 bases, there was a span of 12 bases. The V gene's germline CDR1 is GTSNPN and CDR2 SVGIG (reference sequence). The CDR3 has 12 amino acids. The CDR3 reads CAWSQGWIEAFF. CDR3 coding DNA: TGTGCCTGGAGCCAGGGGTGGATTGAAGCTTTCTTT.

V is TRBV30 and J is TRBJ2-3, with 10 positions matching TRBD2. V gave up 2 bases and J gave up 5 bases; unmatched junction bases: 4. Germline CDR1 GTSNPN, CDR2 SVGIG (reference sequence). The CDR3 consists of 14 residues. The CDR3, as DNA: TGTGCCTGGAGTCGACGGACTAGCGGAGATACGCAGTATTTT. This codes for CAWSRRTSGDTQYF. Full variable domain (outside the CDR3, taken from reference TRBV30 and TRBJ2-3): SQTIHQWPATLVQPVGSPLSLECTVEGTSNPNLYWYRQAAGRGLQLLFYSVGIGQISSEVPQNLSASRPQDRQFILSSKKLLLSDSGFYLCAWSRRTSGDTQYFGPGTRLTVL.

The chain has TRBV11-3 and TRBJ1-1; D is undetermined. The V end was cut by 0 bases, the J end by 3 bases, with 11 bases between. Germline V gives CDR1 SGHNT, CDR2 YENEEA. This CDR3 spans 15 amino acids. CDR3: CASSLDRIEYTEAFF. The CDR3 nucleotides are TGTGCCAGCAGCTTAGATCGAATAGAATACACTGAAGCTTTCTTT.

This clone was counted between two and nine times. The CDR3 here is CAISAGEKLFF. The DNA for the CDR3 is TGTGCCATCAGTGCGGGGGAAAAACTGTTTTTT. The chain couples TRBV10-3 to TRBJ1-4; unclear D gene. Trimming took off 4 bases at V and 8 bases at J, with 5 bases between the two ends. CDR1 ENHRY and CDR2 SYGVKD come from the germline V gene. This CDR3 has 11 amino acids.